A single T cell receptor (beta chain) is shown here with its context. The entry originates in a study of blood T cell repertoires in COVID-19. On the study more broadly: COVID-19 samples from acute and convalescent phases originated in the United States, Italy and Spain. From T cells, B-cell-depleted T cells, or PBMCs came the material, which was cDNA or gDNA.

The V gene's germline CDR1 is GTSNPN and CDR2 SVGIG (reference sequence). Trimming removed 0 bases at V and 4 bases at J, with 9 bases between. The CDR3 has 13 residues. Per the original methods: Reference gene primers were amplified, and this amplification served to estimate nucleated cell counts. The method was immunoSEQ multiplex PCR; TCRdb's version includes in-frame clones alone and lacks a portion of them. Clone size and V and J calls were adopted from that table, with D and trimming inferred from the DNA. The sample lists around 300,000 clones; approximately 90% were seen once. While infection was still active, Seattle patients were enrolled and then followed longitudinally.

This chain joins TRBV30 and TRBJ1-1; no reliable D call. The sample was peripheral blood. This clonotype was sampled from a woman between 45 and 60 years old with COVID-19, enrolled during active disease. CDR3 in amino acids: CAWSVHRGTEAFF. The CDR3 DNA reads as TGTGCCTGGAGTGTACACCGGGGCACTGAAGCTTTCTTT.